This T cell receptor beta chain came from a study of T cells expressing NK-cell markers. Across the whole study: The study sequenced eight donors, seven HCMV-seropositive and one seronegative.

cDNA encoding TCR beta was synthesized via 5'RACE template switching incorporating UMIs. Using the 5' RACE reads, TCRdb records one entry per CDR3 protein without DNA. Its table records some 500,000 distinct CDR3 sequences. Germline CDR1 and CDR2: DFQATT and SNEGSKA (reference sequence). The CDR3 loop spans 14 amino acids. The V gene is TRBV20-1, the J gene TRBJ1-2. The sequenced material came from blood T cells: a sorted CD56 or NKG2C T cell subset, CD4+ or CD8+ T cells, or bulk PBMC T cells (not recorded which). The sequence came from a woman aged 50 to 60 in good health. The CDR3 region is CSATLGSGVNGYTF.